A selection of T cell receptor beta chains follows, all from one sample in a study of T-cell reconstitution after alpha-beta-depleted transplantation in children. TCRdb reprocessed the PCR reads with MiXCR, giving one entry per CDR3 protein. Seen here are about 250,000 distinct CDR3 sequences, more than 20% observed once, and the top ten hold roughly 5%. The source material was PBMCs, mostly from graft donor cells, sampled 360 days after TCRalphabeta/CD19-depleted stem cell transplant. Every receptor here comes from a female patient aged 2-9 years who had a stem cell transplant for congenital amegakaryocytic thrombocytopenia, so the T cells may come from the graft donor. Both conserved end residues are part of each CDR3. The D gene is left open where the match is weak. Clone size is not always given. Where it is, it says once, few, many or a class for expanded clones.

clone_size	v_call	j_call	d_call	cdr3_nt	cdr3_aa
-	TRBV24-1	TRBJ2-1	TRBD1	TGTGCCACCAGTGAGAGCCCCGGGACAGTCCCCTACAATGAGCAGTTCTTC	CATSESPGTVPYNEQFF
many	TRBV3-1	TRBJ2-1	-	TGTGCCAGCAGCCAAGACCGCCTTCCTCGGGAGCAGTTCTTC	CASSQDRLPREQFF
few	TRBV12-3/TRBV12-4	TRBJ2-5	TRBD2	TGTGCCAGCAGTTCCGGACTAGCGGGGCTCGAGACCCAGTACTTC	CASSSGLAGLETQYF
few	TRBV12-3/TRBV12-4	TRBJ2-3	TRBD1	TGTGCCAGCAGCAGGGACAGGGCGACAGATACGCAGTATTTT	CASSRDRATDTQYF
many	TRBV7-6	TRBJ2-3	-	TGTGCCAGCAGCTTTGACTCAGCTAGCACAGATACGCAGTATTTT	CASSFDSASTDTQYF
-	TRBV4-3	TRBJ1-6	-	TGCGCCAGCAGCCAAGATGGATTGACAGGCTATAATTCACCCCTCCACTTT	CASSQDGLTGYNSPLHF
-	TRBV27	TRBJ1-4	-	TGTGCCAGCACGAGTACCGGGACAGAAAAACTGTTTTTT	CASTSTGTEKLFF
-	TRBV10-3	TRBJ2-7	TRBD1	TGTGCCATCAGTGATGCCGGGACAGTAGAAGAGCAGTACTTC	CAISDAGTVEEQYF
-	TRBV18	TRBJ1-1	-	TGTGCCAGCTCACAACCAGGGAAAAGGAATATGAACACTGAAGCTTTCTTT	CASSQPGKRNMNTEAFF
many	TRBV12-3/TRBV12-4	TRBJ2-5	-	TGTGCCAGCTGCCGGGGGCCCCAAGAGACCCAGTACTTC	CASCRGPQETQYF
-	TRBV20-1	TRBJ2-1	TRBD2	TGCAGTGCTAGAGCCGGCGGGGGGGCGTCCTACAATGAGCAGTTCTTC	CSARAGGGASYNEQFF
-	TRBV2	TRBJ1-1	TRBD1	TGTGCCAGCAGTGAAGCACAGGGGTCAACTGAAGCTTTCTTT	CASSEAQGSTEAFF
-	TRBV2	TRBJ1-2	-	TGTGCCAGCACCCTCCCGGGGACCTATGGCTACACCTTC	CASTLPGTYGYTF
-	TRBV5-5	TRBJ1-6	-	TGTGCCAGCAGCTGGCGTCGGGGTTCACCCCTCCACTTT	CASSWRRGSPLHF
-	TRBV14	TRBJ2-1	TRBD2	TGTGCCAGCAGTCAGACTGGACTAGCGGGACCCTACAATGAGCAGTTCTTC	CASSQTGLAGPYNEQFF
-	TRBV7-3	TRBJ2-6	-	TGTGCCAGCAGCTCCGCCCCTGGGGCCAACGTCCTGACTTTC	CASSSAPGANVLTF
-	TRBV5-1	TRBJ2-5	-	TGCGCCAGCAGCTTGGCCCCTCCCGAAGAGACCCAGTACTTC	CASSLAPPEETQYF
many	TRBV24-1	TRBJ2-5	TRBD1	TGTGCCACCAGTGATCCCGGGGACAGAGGCCAAGAGACCCAGTACTTC	CATSDPGDRGQETQYF
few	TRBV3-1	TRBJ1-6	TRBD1	TGTGCCAGCAGCGTCCTGACAGGGGGCAATTCACCCCTCCACTTT	CASSVLTGGNSPLHF
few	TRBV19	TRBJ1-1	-	TGTGCCAGTAGTATTTTTGGGAACACTGAAGCTTTCTTT	CASSIFGNTEAFF
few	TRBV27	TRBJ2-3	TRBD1	TGTGCCAGCAGTCAGGACAGGGCGGTAGATACGCAGTATTTT	CASSQDRAVDTQYF
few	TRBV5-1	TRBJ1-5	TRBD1	TGCGCCAGCAGCCAGGGGGGGGTAAATCAGCCCCAGCATTTT	CASSQGGVNQPQHF
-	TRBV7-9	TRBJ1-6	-	TGTGCCAGCAGCCCCGGAGGTGGAAATTCACCCCTCCACTTT	CASSPGGGNSPLHF
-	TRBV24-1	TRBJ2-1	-	TGTGCCACCAGTGGTACCGGGACGGACAACAATGAGCAGTTCTTC	CATSGTGTDNNEQFF
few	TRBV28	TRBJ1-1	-	TGTGCCAGCAGCCCGCCGGGACCCCCCCTTGGTGAAGCTTTCTTT	CASSPPGPPLGEAFF
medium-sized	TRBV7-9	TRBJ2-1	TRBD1	TGTGCCAGCAGCTCGGGGACAGGGGGCTTGGATGAGCAGTTCTTC	CASSSGTGGLDEQFF
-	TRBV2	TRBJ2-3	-	TGTGCCAGCATTCCTAGCTCAGCCACAGATACGCAGTATTTT	CASIPSSATDTQYF
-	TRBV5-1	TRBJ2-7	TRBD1	TGCGCCAGCAGCATAGGGACAGGCGCCTACGAGCAGTACTTC	CASSIGTGAYEQYF
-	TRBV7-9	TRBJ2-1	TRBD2	TGTGCCAGCAGCTCCCATCCCGGGACTAGTAGCACTGAGCAGTTCTTC	CASSSHPGTSSTEQFF
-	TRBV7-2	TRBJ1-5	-	TGTGCCAGCAGCTTAGCTAAGGGGGGCTCGGGCAATCAGCCCCAGCATTTT	CASSLAKGGSGNQPQHF
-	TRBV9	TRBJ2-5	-	TGTGCCAGCAGCGTAGACAGGAGCCGAGAGACCCAGTACTTC	CASSVDRSRETQYF
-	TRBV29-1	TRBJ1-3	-	TGCAGCGTTGGTGGTGTCACTGGAAACACCATATATTTT	CSVGGVTGNTIYF
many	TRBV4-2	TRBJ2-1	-	TGTGCCAGCAGCCAAGAAACACAGGTCCCCGACTATGAGCAGTTCTTC	CASSQETQVPDYEQFF
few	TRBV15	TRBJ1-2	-	TGTGCCACAGGGGTTGGGGGCTATGGCTACACCTTC	CATGVGGYGYTF
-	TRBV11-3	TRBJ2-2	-	TGTGCCAGCAGCTTAGATGGTTACACCGGGGAGCTGTTTTTT	CASSLDGYTGELFF
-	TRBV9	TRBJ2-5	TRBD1	TGTGCCAGCAGCGTAGCGGAACAGGGGGCTTCGGAGACCCAGTACTTC	CASSVAEQGASETQYF
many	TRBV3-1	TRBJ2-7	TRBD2	TGTGCCAGCAGCCAAATGACTAGCGGGTACGAGCAGTACTTC	CASSQMTSGYEQYF
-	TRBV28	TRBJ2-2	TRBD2	TGTGCCAGCAGTACCTCTGCGGGAGTGGGCGGGGAGCTGTTTTTT	CASSTSAGVGGELFF
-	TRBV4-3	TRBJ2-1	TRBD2	TGCGCCAGCAGCCATCTCCCGCGACTAGCGGGAGGGTACAATGAGCAGTTCTTC	CASSHLPRLAGGYNEQFF
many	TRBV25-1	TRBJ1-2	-	TGTGCCAGCAGTGGGGCTGACCTCTATGGCTACACCTTC	CASSGADLYGYTF
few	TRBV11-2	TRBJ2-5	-	TGTGCCAGCAGCTTAGATATTCAAGAGACCCAGTACTTC	CASSLDIQETQYF
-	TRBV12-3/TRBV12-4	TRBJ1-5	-	TGTGCCAGCAGTGACGGAGCCAGCAATCAGCCCCAGCATTTT	CASSDGASNQPQHF
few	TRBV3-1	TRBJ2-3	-	TGTGCCAGCAGCCAAGGATACACAGATACGCAGTATTTT	CASSQGYTDTQYF
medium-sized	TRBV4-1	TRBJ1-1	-	TGCGCCAGCAGCCAAGCGACCGGGACTAAGAACACTGAAGCTTTCTTT	CASSQATGTKNTEAFF
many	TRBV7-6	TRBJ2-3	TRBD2	TGTGCCAGCAGCCGTTTAGCGGGGGGTCGCACAGATACGCAGTATTTT	CASSRLAGGRTDTQYF
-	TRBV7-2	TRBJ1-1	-	TGTGCCAGCAGCTCTGAGGTGTGGACTGAAGCTTTCTTT	CASSSEVWTEAFF
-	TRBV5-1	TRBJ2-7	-	TGCGCCAGCAGCTTGTTTTCCGGCACTAGCTCCTACGAGCAGTACTTC	CASSLFSGTSSYEQYF
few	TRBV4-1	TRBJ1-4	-	TGCGCCAGCAGCAAGGACGGAACAACTAATGAAAAACTGTTTTTT	CASSKDGTTNEKLFF
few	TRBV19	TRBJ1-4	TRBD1	TGTGCCAGCACGCCACAGACAGGGGTTGAAAAACTGTTTTTT	CASTPQTGVEKLFF
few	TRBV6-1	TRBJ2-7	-	TGTGCCAGCAGTGATCCGGGACACTCCTACGAGCAGTACTTC	CASSDPGHSYEQYF
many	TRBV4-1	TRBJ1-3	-	TGCGCCAGCAGCCAGGCACAGGGTTCTGGAAACACCATATATTTT	CASSQAQGSGNTIYF
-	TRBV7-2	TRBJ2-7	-	TGTGCCAGCAGTCGGCAGTCAGCGAGCGAGTCATACGAGCAGTACTTC	CASSRQSASESYEQYF